These T cell receptor beta chains were read from a single sample in a study of blood T cell repertoires in COVID-19. Clones were sequenced by immunoSEQ multiplex PCR, and TCRdb holds only the in-frame ones, with some missing. Among 200,000 to 250,000 clones listed, around nine tenths were seen once. Material for sequencing was PBMCs or T cells enriched from blood (not recorded which). These receptors were collected from a woman between 45 and 60 years old with acute COVID-19. CDR3s include the opening cysteine and the closing phenylalanine or tryptophan. A D gene is named only where the DNA matches it firmly. The size field is filled for only some rows; it gives once, few, many or a size class.

clone_size	d_call	v_call	j_call	cdr3_aa	cdr3_nt
once	NA	TRBV6-5	TRBJ2-1	CASKGGPAYNEQFF	TGTGCCAGCAAGGGCGGGCCCGCCTACAATGAGCAGTTCTTC
NA	TRBD1	TRBV24-1	TRBJ1-2	CATSDSAGTAGWGYTF	TGTGCCACCAGTGACTCCGCCGGGACAGCTGGCTGGGGCTACACCTTC
NA	TRBD1	TRBV7-9	TRBJ1-1	CASRATGGRDTEAFF	TGTGCCAGCAGGGCGACAGGGGGACGGGACACTGAAGCTTTCTTT
NA	TRBD1	TRBV5-4	TRBJ1-1	CASSLGQGALQVTEAFF	TGTGCCAGCAGCTTGGGACAGGGGGCCCTCCAAGTCACTGAAGCTTTCTTT
NA	NA	TRBV12-3/TRBV12-4	TRBJ1-1	CASSFLGGTEAFF	TGTGCCAGCAGTTTCCTGGGGGGCACTGAAGCTTTCTTT
NA	NA	TRBV4-1	TRBJ2-7	CASSQPAGEQYF	TGCGCCAGCAGCCAGCCGGCCGGGGAGCAGTACTTC
NA	NA	TRBV2	TRBJ1-6	CASSEWQRSSPLHF	TGTGCCAGCAGTGAGTGGCAAAGAAGTTCACCCCTCCACTTT
NA	NA	TRBV15	TRBJ2-1	CATSRDLVGGNEQFF	TGTGCCACCAGCAGAGATCTGGTCGGGGGTAATGAGCAGTTCTTC
NA	TRBD2	TRBV7-8	TRBJ2-1	CASSGLAVRGQFF	TGTGCCAGCAGCGGACTAGCGGTTCGCGGGCAGTTCTTC
once	NA	TRBV11-2	TRBJ1-1	CASSLAGVVRGAEAFF	TGTGCCAGCAGCTTAGCGGGAGTCGTGCGAGGTGCTGAAGCTTTCTTT
NA	NA	TRBV5-6	TRBJ1-6	CASSFNKNSPLHF	TGTGCCAGCAGCTTTAATAAAAATTCACCCCTCCACTTT
NA	TRBD1	TRBV6-5	TRBJ1-2	CASRRTGTGVEGYTF	TGTGCCAGCAGGCGGACCGGGACAGGGGTAGAAGGCTACACCTTC
NA	TRBD2	TRBV2	TRBJ2-5	CASSEPVQGSSGGQETQYF	TGTGCCAGCAGTGAACCGGTGCAGGGGTCTAGCGGGGGCCAAGAGACCCAGTACTTC
NA	NA	TRBV7-2	TRBJ2-7	CASSPSVADHYEQYF	TGTGCCAGCAGCCCTTCTGTAGCGGATCACTACGAGCAGTACTTC
NA	NA	TRBV5-8	TRBJ2-5	CASSRRRGETQYF	TGTGCCAGCAGCCGGCGGAGGGGAGAGACCCAGTACTTC
NA	NA	TRBV30	TRBJ1-5	CAWSDQGGQPQHF	TGTGCCTGGAGTGATCAGGGTGGGCAGCCCCAGCATTTT
NA	TRBD2	TRBV10-3	TRBJ2-2	CAISAELAGGSTGELFF	TGTGCCATCAGTGCGGAACTAGCGGGAGGAAGTACCGGGGAGCTGTTTTTT
NA	TRBD1	TRBV27	TRBJ2-7	CASSPGQGRSEQYF	TGTGCCAGCAGTCCAGGACAGGGCCGGTCCGAGCAGTACTTC
NA	NA	TRBV28	TRBJ1-4	CASSFDEKLFF	TGTGCCAGCAGTTTCGATGAAAAACTGTTTTTT
NA	NA	TRBV11-2	TRBJ1-5	CASSLDRVEPQHF	TGTGCCAGCAGCTTAGATCGGGTGGAGCCCCAGCATTTT
NA	TRBD1	TRBV28	TRBJ2-3	CASSSVTGAKTDTQYF	TGTGCCAGCAGTTCTGTGACAGGGGCCAAAACAGATACGCAGTATTTT
NA	TRBD2	TRBV5-5	TRBJ2-3	CASSLAGVTDTQYF	TGTGCCAGCAGCTTAGCGGGAGTAACAGATACGCAGTATTTT